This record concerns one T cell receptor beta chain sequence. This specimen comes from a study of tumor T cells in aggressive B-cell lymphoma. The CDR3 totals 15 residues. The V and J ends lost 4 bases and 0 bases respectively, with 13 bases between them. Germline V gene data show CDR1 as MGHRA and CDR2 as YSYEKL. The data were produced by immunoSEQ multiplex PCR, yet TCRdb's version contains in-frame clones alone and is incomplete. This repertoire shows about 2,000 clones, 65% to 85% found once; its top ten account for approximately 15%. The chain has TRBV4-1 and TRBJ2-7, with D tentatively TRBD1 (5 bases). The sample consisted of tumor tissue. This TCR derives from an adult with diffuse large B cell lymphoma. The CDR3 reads CASSLGQGHSYEQYF. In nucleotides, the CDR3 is TGCGCCAGCAGCCTCGGACAAGGACACTCCTACGAGCAGTACTTC.